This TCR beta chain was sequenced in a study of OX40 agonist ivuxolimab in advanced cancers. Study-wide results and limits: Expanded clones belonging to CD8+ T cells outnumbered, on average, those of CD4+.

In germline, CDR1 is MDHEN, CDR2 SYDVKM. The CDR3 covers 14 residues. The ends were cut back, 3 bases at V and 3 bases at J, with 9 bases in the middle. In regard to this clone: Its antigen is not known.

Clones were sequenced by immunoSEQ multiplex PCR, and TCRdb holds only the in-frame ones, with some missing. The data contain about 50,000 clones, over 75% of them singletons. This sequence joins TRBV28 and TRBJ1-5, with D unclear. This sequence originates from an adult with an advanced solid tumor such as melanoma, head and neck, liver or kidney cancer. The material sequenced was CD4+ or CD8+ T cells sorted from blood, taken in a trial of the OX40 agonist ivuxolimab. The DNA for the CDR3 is TGTGCCAGCAGTTTGTGGAGGGACAATCAGCCCCAGCATTTT. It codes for CASSLWRDNQPQHF.